This T cell receptor (beta chain) was sequenced during a study of persistence of HIV-infected CD4 T cells. As for the study in general: A median of 8 years of suppressive ART preceded sampling. The study's findings and limits: Rare CMV-responding cells carrying HIV-1 proviruses were not analyzed separately for TCR.

Per the germline V gene, CDR1 is LNHDA and CDR2 is SQIVND (reference sequence). The CDR3 covers 15 residues. Trimming cost V 3 bases and J 5 bases; bases outside gene matches: 9. This was the immunoSEQ version 4 assay in survey mode. Template was genomic DNA at 10 ng/uL, with up to roughly 1 ug used per sample. Only in-frame clones appear in the TCRdb table, and some are missing; sequencing was by immunoSEQ multiplex PCR. The sample carries around 28,000 clones, more than 75% recorded once. On this clone itself: The antigen is unknown.

Cells were stimulated with CMV-infected fibroblast lysates at roughly 10 ug/mL. Sorted nonresponding memory CD4+ T cells were CD40L-negative, CD69-negative, CD45RO-high. CD4+ T cell counts exceeded 400 cells/uL; CMV serology was positive. The TCR originated in an adult man with HIV who was CMV-seropositive. The sample was CD4+ T cells sorted from PBMCs after approximately 20-hour stimulation, taken from a patient who received antiretroviral therapy. The V and J genes are TRBV19 and TRBJ2-7; 8 positions agree with TRBD1. This CDR3 is CASSMGQGARNEQYF. CDR3 DNA sequence: TGTGCCAGTAGTATGGGGCAGGGGGCGAGGAACGAGCAGTACTTC.